This passage covers 32 T cell receptor beta chains from one sample sequenced in a study of early T cells in non-severe SARS-CoV-2 infection. Each CDR3 protein is one row after TCRdb ran MiXCR on the 5' RACE reads. The sample holds tens of thousands of distinct CDR3 sequences, about 7.7% seen once. The sequencing sample was made of whole blood. These receptors came from an adult who was a healthcare worker with PCR-confirmed SARS-CoV-2 infection or an uninfected control (not recorded which).

V and J are TRBV6-2 or TRBV6-3 and TRBJ2-4, with 11 bases lining up with TRBD2. The CDR3 spans 19 residues. The junction had 15 bases not matched to a gene; V was cut back by 7 bases and J by 1 base. The V gene's germline CDR1 is MNHEY and CDR2 SVGEGT. The CDR3 bases are TGTGCCAGCACTCCCGGGGGGGCTAGCGGGAGGAGTGCCAAAAACATTCAGTACTTC. This sequence encodes CASTPGGASGRSAKNIQYF.

The sample holds many counts of this clonotype. This chain joins TRBV14 and TRBJ2-1, with D uncertain. CDR1 and CDR2 (germline): SGHDN, FVKESK. The ends were cut back, 4 bases at V and 2 bases at J, with 12 bases in the middle. The CDR3 spans 15 residues. CDR3 region: CASSRNVGTYNEQFF. In DNA, the CDR3 is TGTGCCAGCAGCCGAAACGTTGGCACCTACAATGAGCAGTTCTTC. Full variable domain (outside the CDR3, taken from reference TRBV14 and TRBJ2-1): EAGVTQFPSHSVIEKGQTVTLRCDPISGHDNLYWYRRVMGKEIKFLLHFVKESKQDESGMPNNRFLAERTGGTYSTLKVQPAELEDSGVYFCASSRNVGTYNEQFFGPGTRLTVL.

The table lists this clonotype with a few counts. The V call is TRBV7-9, the J call TRBJ2-7; TRBD1 matches at 10 bases. The CDR3 runs to 14 residues. Germline V gene data show CDR1 as SEHNR and CDR2 as FQNEAQ (reference sequence). J lost 5 bases, V lost 6 bases, and 7 bases had no gene match. The DNA for the CDR3 is TGTGCCAGCAGTCCCGGGACAGGGGCCCACGAGCAGTACTTC. Translated: CASSPGTGAHEQYF.

This clonotype showed up just a few times. The chain joins TRBV11-2 to TRBJ1-3, with a weak D call TRBD1 (5 bases). The length of the CDR3 is 16 residues. Germline CDR1 SGHAT, CDR2 FQNNGV. Trimming pared 5 bases from V and 4 bases from J, leaving 18 bases between. CDR3 sequence (DNA): TGTGCCAGCAGCAGGGGTTTTGAGTACCTAGGAAACACCATATATTTT. It is translated as CASSRGFEYLGNTIYF.

The table lists this clonotype with many counts. In DNA, the CDR3 is TGTGCCAGCTCCATAGGTGAACCGCAGGGCTACACCTTC. Translated: CASSIGEPQGYTF. The genes are TRBV6-6 and TRBJ1-2; D gene unclear. Between the trimmed V and J ends, which lost 8 bases and 8 bases, there was a span of 18 bases. There are 13 residues in the CDR3. The germline gives CDR1 MNHNY, CDR2 SVGAGI (reference sequence).

This clonotype has a handful of counts. The rearrangement uses TRBV5-1 and TRBJ1-1, with a tentative D call TRBD1 (5 bases). V lost 0 bases, J lost 1 base, and 7 bases lay in between. Germline lookup yields CDR1 SGHRS and CDR2 YFSETQ. CDR3 size: 14 residues. CDR3 protein: CASSLDRPNTEAFF. Here the CDR3 DNA reads TGCGCCAGCAGCTTGGACAGGCCGAACACTGAAGCTTTCTTT.

This chain links TRBV6-5 with TRBJ1-1; 7 bases line up with TRBD1. V dropped 0 bases and J dropped 6; count of bases not matched to a gene: 1. The CDR3 sequence is 13 residues long. Germline V gene sequence: CDR1 MNHEY, CDR2 SVGAGI. The CDR3 protein is CASSYSGQAEAFF. In DNA, the CDR3 is TGTGCCAGCAGTTACTCTGGACAGGCTGAAGCTTTCTTT.

V gene TRBV27 combines with J gene TRBJ1-5, with D possibly being TRBD1 (6 bases). The germline V gene has CDR1 MNHEY and CDR2 SMNVEV (reference sequence). V was trimmed by 3 bases and J by 5 bases, leaving 11 bases between them. This CDR3 contains 14 residues. This chain's CDR3 is CASSLAGVDQPQHF. CDR3 nucleotides: TGTGCCAGCAGTTTGGCAGGGGTGGATCAGCCCCAGCATTTT.

The rearrangement links TRBV27 to TRBJ2-5; possibly TRBD1 or TRBD2 for D (6 bases each). Trimming took off 9 bases at V and 5 bases at J, with 16 bases between the two ends. From germline, CDR1 is MNHEY and CDR2 SMNVEV (reference sequence). This CDR3 spans 13 amino acids. CDR3 in amino acids: CASQGYGGETQYF. CDR3 DNA sequence: TGTGCCAGTCAGGGGTATGGAGGGGAGACCCAGTACTTC.

This clonotype was observed a handful of times. The chain joins TRBV7-9 to TRBJ2-1, with 7 bases identical to TRBD2. The CDR3 consists of 14 residues. J lost 8 bases, V lost 3 bases, and 7 bases had no gene match. Germline V CDR1 and CDR2: SEHNR, FQNEAQ (reference sequence). The CDR3 loop reads CASSLGGTRDEQFF. CDR3 nucleotide sequence: TGTGCCAGCAGCTTGGGAGGGACCCGCGATGAGCAGTTCTTC.

V is TRBV18 and J is TRBJ2-5; the D call may be TRBD1 or TRBD2 (5 bases each). The germline V gene encodes CDR1 KGHSH and CDR2 LQKENI. CDR3 length: 15 amino acids. Trimming removed 3 bases from V and 4 bases from J, with 15 bases in between. Here the CDR3 DNA reads TGTGCCAGCTCACCGGGGACCTCACTCTTAGAGACCCAGTACTTC. Amino acid sequence: CASSPGTSLLETQYF. The entire variable domain, with the rest obtained from reference TRBV18 and TRBJ2-5, is as follows: NAGVMQNPRHLVRRRGQEARLRCSPMKGHSHVYWYRQLPEEGLKFMVYLQKENIIDESGMPKERFSAEFPKEGPSILRIQQVVRGDSAAYFCASSPGTSLLETQYFGPGTRLLVL.

This clonotype has at least ten counts. The genes are TRBV6-1 and TRBJ1-6; the D gene is possibly TRBD1 (5 bases). Germline V gives CDR1 MNHNS, CDR2 SASEGT. V lost 6 bases, J lost 7 bases, and 16 bases lay in between. CDR3 length equals 15 residues. Here the CDR3 reads CASSLGTAQNSPLHF. For the CDR3, the DNA is TGTGCCAGCAGCCTGGGGACGGCACAAAATTCACCCCTCCACTTT.

This sequence joins TRBV29-1 and TRBJ1-3, with a tentative D call TRBD1 (5 bases). Germline assignment: CDR1 SQVTM and CDR2 ANQGSEA. The CDR3 spans 15 residues. V dropped 4 bases and J dropped 0 bases, with 13 bases sitting between them. The CDR3, as DNA: TGCAGCGTTGTGATGACAGAATTCTCTGGAAACACCATATATTTT. Protein product: CSVVMTEFSGNTIYF.

This clonotype appeared a few times. The CDR3 is CASSSGTDNSPLHF. DNA for the CDR3: TGTGCCAGCAGCTCCGGGACTGACAATTCACCCCTCCACTTT. The chain combines TRBV7-9 with TRBJ1-6, with D possibly being TRBD1 (5 bases). This CDR3 has 14 residues. V lost 4 bases to trimming and J lost 7 bases, with 11 bases between them. Germline loops: CDR1 SEHNR, CDR2 FQNEAQ (reference sequence).

The chain has TRBV7-2 and TRBJ2-7; possibly TRBD1 or TRBD2 for D (6 bases each). The germline CDR1 and CDR2 sequences are SGHTA and FQGNSA. Between the trimmed V and J ends, which lost 4 bases and 3 bases, there was a span of 13 bases. This CDR3 has 14 residues. The CDR3 is CASSYVGGHYEQYF. As DNA, the CDR3 is TGTGCCAGCAGCTACGTGGGGGGCCACTACGAGCAGTACTTC. Supplemented by reference TRBV7-2 and TRBJ2-7, the full variable domain reads GAGVSQSPSNKVTEKGKDVELRCDPISGHTALYWYRQSLGQGLEFLIYFQGNSAPDKSGLPSDRFSAERTGGSVSTLTIQRTQQEDSAVYLCASSYVGGHYEQYFGPGTRLTVT.

This clonotype was detected ten times or more. This chain links TRBV6-5 with TRBJ2-6; D gene unclear. CDR1 is MNHEY, CDR2 SVGAGI, per germline. Deletions cut 6 bases from V and 2 bases from J, with 5 bases between. The CDR3 covers 13 residues. The CDR3 bases are TGTGCCAGCAGCTTACCTGGGGCCAACGTCCTGACTTTC. Translating gives CASSLPGANVLTF.

The J gene is TRBJ1-4, the V gene TRBV4-1; tentatively, D is TRBD1 (5 bases). The V and J ends lost 5 bases and 6 bases respectively, with 10 bases between them. The CDR3 is 13 residues long. Germline CDR1 and CDR2: MGHRA and YSYEKL. The CDR3 is CASSVRADEKLFF. The CDR3, as DNA: TGCGCCAGCAGCGTCAGGGCCGATGAAAAACTGTTTTTT.

This clonotype was detected many times. V is TRBV5-1 and J is TRBJ2-2; TRBD1 is a possible D gene (6 bases). V lost 4 bases and J 13 bases, leaving 17 bases between the germline ends. The germline CDR1 and CDR2 sequences are SGHRS and YFSETQ. This CDR3 is built from 13 residues. This CDR3 is CASSVGGLGWLFF. The CDR3, as DNA: TGCGCCAGCAGCGTTGGGGGCCTGGGTTGGCTGTTTTTT.

The rearrangement joins TRBV19 to TRBJ2-1; D ambiguous. The CDR3 runs 15 residues. V lost 1 base and J 2 bases, leaving 9 bases between the germline ends. Germline V gene sequence: CDR1 LNHDA, CDR2 SQIVND (reference sequence). CDR3 in amino acids: CASSIGVAAYNEQFF. The DNA of the CDR3 is TGTGCCAGTAGTATAGGGGTGGCAGCCTACAATGAGCAGTTCTTC. The full variable domain, with the rest looked up from reference TRBV19 and TRBJ2-1, is DGGITQSPKYLFRKEGQNVTLSCEQNLNHDAMYWYRQDPGQGLRLIYYSQIVNDFQKGDIAEGYSVSREKKESFPLTVTSAQKNPTAFYLCASSIGVAAYNEQFFGPGTRLTVL.

This clonotype showed up many times. The genes are TRBV29-1 and TRBJ2-1; D tentatively fits TRBD1 or TRBD2 (5 bases each). This CDR3 has 13 residues. V lost 6 bases and J 7 bases, leaving 16 bases between the germline ends. Germline-derived CDR1 and CDR2 are SQVTM and ANQGSEA. This CDR3 reads CSVSAGASNEQFF. The CDR3 DNA is TGCAGCGTCTCCGCCGGGGCCTCTAATGAGCAGTTCTTC.

V gene TRBV6-2 or TRBV6-3 combines with J gene TRBJ2-1; D gene ambiguous. The CDR3 runs 11 residues. The germline CDR1 and CDR2 sequences are MNHEY and SVGEGT. Trimming shortened V by 8 bases and J by 8 bases, and 10 bases separated the two germline ends. CDR3 region: CASSPRDEQFF. The CDR3 coding sequence is TGTGCCAGCTCCCCCCGCGATGAGCAGTTCTTC.

This clonotype was seen at least ten times. The chain recombines TRBV20-1 with TRBJ1-3; 8 bases are a match to TRBD1. CDR3 size: 15 residues. The V gene's germline CDR1 is DFQATT and CDR2 SNEGSKA (reference sequence). J was trimmed by 6 bases and V by 0 bases; bases with no gene match: 7. In DNA form, the CDR3 reads TGCAGTGCTAGAGATTGGACAGGGTCGGCAAACACCATATATTTT. It codes for CSARDWTGSANTIYF.

The chain carries TRBV20-1 and TRBJ1-5, with unresolved D. The CDR3 is 13 amino acids. Germline-derived CDR1 and CDR2 are DFQATT and SNEGSKA (reference sequence). V was shortened by 1 base and J by 6 bases, with 10 bases between the two germline ends. The CDR3 DNA reads TGCAGTGCTAGAGCGGGAGAGGCTCAGCCCCAGCATTTT. Residues: CSARAGEAQPQHF.

The chain joins TRBV7-9 to TRBJ2-7; D is perhaps TRBD2 (5 bases). Germline values: CDR1 SEHNR, CDR2 FQNEAQ (reference sequence). The V and J ends lost 5 bases and 0 bases respectively, with 11 bases between them. The CDR3 runs 14 residues. The CDR3 DNA reads TGTGCCAGCAGCCCGGACGACTACTCCTACGAGCAGTACTTC. This sequence encodes CASSPDDYSYEQYF.

CDR3 loop: CASSINRGEQPQHF. DNA for the CDR3: TGTGCCAGTAGTATCAACAGGGGCGAACAGCCCCAGCATTTT. V gene TRBV19 combines with J gene TRBJ1-5, with TRBD1 matching 7 bases. Germline-derived CDR1 and CDR2 are LNHDA and SQIVND (reference sequence). The CDR3 is 14 residues long. V shed 3 bases, J shed 7 bases, and the junction held 6 bases outside the gene matches.

This clonotype came up many times. The chain combines TRBV11-2 with TRBJ2-3; TRBD2 is a possible D gene (5 bases). The V gene lost 0 bases and the J gene lost 5 bases, with 18 bases spanning the gap. The CDR3 has 17 residues. The V gene's germline CDR1 is SGHAT and CDR2 FQNNGV. The CDR3 DNA is TGTGCCAGCAGCTTAGAAGTCGATAGAGGGAAGCGAGATACGCAGTATTTT. As protein: CASSLEVDRGKRDTQYF.

This clonotype was detected ten times or more. The chain links TRBV15 to TRBJ2-5, with 7 positions matching TRBD2. The trim removed 3 bases at V and 5 bases at J, leaving 9 bases unmatched. Germline V CDR1 and CDR2: LNHNV, YYDKDF (reference sequence). The CDR3 has 15 amino acids. The CDR3 DNA sequence: TGTGCCACCAGCAGTGGGCGGGAGAGGATGGAGACCCAGTACTTC. It yields the protein CATSSGRERMETQYF.

In its sample, this clonotype was seen many times. The chain couples TRBV5-1 to TRBJ2-2, with 7 nucleotides matching TRBD2. The V segment lost 1 base and the J segment 1 base; nucleotides outside the gene matches: 13. This CDR3 spans 19 amino acids. Germline V CDR1 and CDR2: SGHRS, YFSETQ. This CDR3 is CASSLPSGASGVNTGELFF. CDR3 nucleotide sequence: TGCGCCAGCAGCTTGCCCTCGGGCGCAAGCGGGGTGAACACCGGGGAGCTGTTTTTT.

This clonotype showed up just a few times. The chain links TRBV18 to TRBJ1-6; 8 bases agree with TRBD1. Germline values: CDR1 KGHSH, CDR2 LQKENI. CDR3 size: 15 residues. V dropped 4 bases and J dropped 3; count of bases not matched to a gene: 2. The DNA for the CDR3 is TGTGCCAGCTCACTGACAGGGGACTATAATTCACCCCTCCACTTT. It encodes CASSLTGDYNSPLHF.

There are a few counts of this clonotype. The J gene is TRBJ2-7, the V gene TRBV18; D call uncertain. CDR3 length: 13 amino acids. Between the trimmed V and J ends, which lost 9 bases and 3 bases, there was a span of 15 bases. CDR1 is KGHSH, CDR2 LQKENI, per germline. In DNA form, the CDR3 reads TGTGCCAGTACCCGTCTGACCTACTACGAGCAGTACTTC. Protein product: CASTRLTYYEQYF.

Ten or more counts support this clonotype. V usage is TRBV29-1 and J usage is TRBJ1-3; D remains ambiguous. Germline lookup yields CDR1 SQVTM and CDR2 ANQGSEA. This CDR3 region has 13 residues. The CDR3 bases are TGCAGTGCGTGCAGGTCATCTGGAAACACCATATATTTT. It encodes CSACRSSGNTIYF.

This clonotype came up many times. The genes are TRBV20-1 and TRBJ2-1; 11 bases match TRBD2. The CDR3 is 16 residues long. After removal of 2 bases from V and 7 bases from J, the junction contained 10 bases not matched to a gene. Germline V gene sequence: CDR1 DFQATT, CDR2 SNEGSKA (reference sequence). The CDR3 nucleotides are TGCAGTGCTAGAAACTCATTTGGGACTAGCGGAAATGAGCAGTTCTTC. Its translation is CSARNSFGTSGNEQFF.